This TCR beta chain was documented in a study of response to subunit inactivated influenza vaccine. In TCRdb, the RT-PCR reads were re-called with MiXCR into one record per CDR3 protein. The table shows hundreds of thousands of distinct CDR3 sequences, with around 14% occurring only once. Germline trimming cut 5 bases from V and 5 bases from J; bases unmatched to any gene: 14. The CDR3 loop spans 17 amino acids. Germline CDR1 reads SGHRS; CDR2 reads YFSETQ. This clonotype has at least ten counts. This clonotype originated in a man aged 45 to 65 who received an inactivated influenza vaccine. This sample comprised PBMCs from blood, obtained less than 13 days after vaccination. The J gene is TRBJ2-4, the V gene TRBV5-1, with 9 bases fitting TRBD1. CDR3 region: CASRKGTGMRPENIQYF. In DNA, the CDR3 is TGCGCCAGCAGGAAGGGGACAGGGATGCGGCCTGAAAACATTCAGTACTTC. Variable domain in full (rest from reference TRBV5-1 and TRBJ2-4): KAGVTQTPRYLIKTRGQQVTLSCSPISGHRSVSWYQQTPGQGLQFLFEYFSETQRNKGNFPGRFSGRQFSNSRSEMNVSTLELGDSALYLCASRKGTGMRPENIQYFGAGTRLSVL.